This record looks at one TCR beta chain sequence and its context. Its antigen remains unknown. This record comes from a study of T cell responses to AZD1222 COVID-19 vaccine. Broader study findings: At baseline, just 5 or 6 AZD1222 recipients tested seropositive. Spike-specific TCR breadth and depth both grew after two AZD1222 doses. It should be noted that donors were predominantly white British and more often female, and clonal diversity was possibly underestimated. Repertoires were obtained only post-peak T cell response.

The CDR3 is made up of 17 amino acids. Per germline, CDR1 SGHTA and CDR2 FQGNSA. J lost 4 bases, V lost 5 bases, and 14 bases had no gene match. The repertoire was sequenced with immunoSEQ multiplex PCR; TCRdb's copy has only in-frame clones and lacks some. Among approximately 150,000 clones, 80% to 95% were seen once, and the ten largest hold about 4.1%. Material: peripheral blood, obtained 28 days after the second AZD1222 dose. The rearrangement links TRBV7-2 to TRBJ1-3, with 7 bases fitting TRBD1. The TCR sequence derives from an adult who received the AZD1222 COVID-19 vaccine. The CDR3 spells CASSTQDRKGEGNTIYF. Written as DNA, the CDR3 is TGTGCCAGCAGCACCCAGGACAGGAAAGGTGAGGGAAACACCATATATTTT.